The rows below give T cell receptor beta chains drawn from one sample of a study of blood T cell repertoires in COVID-19. Using immunoSEQ multiplex PCR, the repertoire was profiled, and TCRdb retains in-frame clones only, with some absent. This table holds under 350,000 clones, roughly 91% found once. Sequenced input: PBMCs or T cells enriched from blood (not recorded which). All receptors come from a woman between 55 and 75 years old who had recovered from COVID-19. Both conserved end residues are part of each CDR3. Each record gives: V gene, D gene, clone size, J gene, CDR3 DNA, CDR3 protein. D genes are given only for firm matches. The size of a clone is reported for some rows only, either as once, few or many, or as a class for expanded clones.

V gene: TRBV5-4; D gene: NA; clone size: few; J gene: TRBJ2-7; CDR3 DNA: TGTGCCAGCAGCTTGTGGCAGGGTGAGCAGTACTTC; CDR3 protein: CASSLWQGEQYF
V gene: TRBV18; D gene: TRBD1; clone size: NA; J gene: TRBJ2-1; CDR3 DNA: TGTGCCAGCTCACCCCCCGACGGACAGGGCTCATTCTTC; CDR3 protein: CASSPPDGQGSFF
V gene: TRBV7-9; D gene: NA; clone size: NA; J gene: TRBJ2-7; CDR3 DNA: TGTGCCAGCAGCTTAATCCCAGGCTACGAGCAGTACTTC; CDR3 protein: CASSLIPGYEQYF
V gene: TRBV28; D gene: TRBD2; clone size: NA; J gene: TRBJ2-3; CDR3 DNA: TGTGCCAGCAGTTTAGGACTAGCGGGAGTGATAGATACGCAGTATTTT; CDR3 protein: CASSLGLAGVIDTQYF
V gene: TRBV9; D gene: NA; clone size: once; J gene: TRBJ2-1; CDR3 DNA: TGTGCCAGCAGCGTAGGAAGAGCCTGGGGGGTTGGATACAATGAGCAGTTCTTC; CDR3 protein: CASSVGRAWGVGYNEQFF
V gene: TRBV28; D gene: NA; clone size: few; J gene: TRBJ1-4; CDR3 DNA: TGTGCCAGCAGTTTAGGTTCGGAGGGGAAACTGTTTTTT; CDR3 protein: CASSLGSEGKLFF
V gene: TRBV19; D gene: TRBD2; clone size: once; J gene: TRBJ2-7; CDR3 DNA: TGTGCCAGTAGTTCTCACCTTGGGGGGGACTACGAGCAGTACTTC; CDR3 protein: CASSSHLGGDYEQYF
V gene: TRBV5-6; D gene: TRBD2; clone size: NA; J gene: TRBJ2-1; CDR3 DNA: TGTGCCAGCAGCAGGGGACTAGCGGGAGTCAATGAGCAGTTCTTC; CDR3 protein: CASSRGLAGVNEQFF
V gene: TRBV20-1; D gene: NA; clone size: NA; J gene: TRBJ1-4; CDR3 DNA: TGCAGTGCCAGACAGTACGAAAAACTGTTTTTT; CDR3 protein: CSARQYEKLFF
V gene: TRBV18; D gene: TRBD1; clone size: NA; J gene: TRBJ2-7; CDR3 DNA: TGTGCCAGCTCACCAGCCACAGGGGGCTTGTACGAGCAGTACTTC; CDR3 protein: CASSPATGGLYEQYF
V gene: TRBV18; D gene: NA; clone size: NA; J gene: TRBJ1-2; CDR3 DNA: TGTGCCAGCTCACCGCAGGATAACTATGGCTACACCTTC; CDR3 protein: CASSPQDNYGYTF
V gene: TRBV29-1; D gene: NA; clone size: NA; J gene: TRBJ1-1; CDR3 DNA: TGCAGCGTTGGTCGGGGAAGCTCGGCTGAAGCTTTCTTT; CDR3 protein: CSVGRGSSAEAFF
V gene: TRBV28; D gene: NA; clone size: NA; J gene: TRBJ1-2; CDR3 DNA: TGTGCCAGCAGTTTACCAGATGCTAACTATGGCTACACCTTC; CDR3 protein: CASSLPDANYGYTF
V gene: TRBV5-1; D gene: NA; clone size: NA; J gene: TRBJ1-2; CDR3 DNA: TGCGCCAGCAGCACGGATCGGACAGTAATTAACTATGGCTACACCTTC; CDR3 protein: CASSTDRTVINYGYTF
V gene: TRBV5-1; D gene: TRBD1; clone size: NA; J gene: TRBJ1-2; CDR3 DNA: TGCGCCAGCAGCCAAGGGACAGGGGGCTCTTCTAACTATGGCTACACCTTC; CDR3 protein: CASSQGTGGSSNYGYTF
V gene: TRBV7-9; D gene: TRBD2; clone size: NA; J gene: TRBJ2-2; CDR3 DNA: TGTGCCAGCAGCTCAAACCGACTAGCGGGGAACACCGGGGAGCTGTTTTTT; CDR3 protein: CASSSNRLAGNTGELFF
V gene: TRBV7-6; D gene: TRBD2; clone size: NA; J gene: TRBJ2-3; CDR3 DNA: TGTGCCAGCAGCCTGCCGGGTAGGGGACTAGTCCCAGATACGCAGTATTTT; CDR3 protein: CASSLPGRGLVPDTQYF
V gene: TRBV11-3; D gene: TRBD1; clone size: NA; J gene: TRBJ1-2; CDR3 DNA: TGTGCCAGCAGCTTCACCGGGACAGGGCTTATTAGCTACACCTTC; CDR3 protein: CASSFTGTGLISYTF
V gene: TRBV6-5; D gene: NA; clone size: NA; J gene: TRBJ1-3; CDR3 DNA: TGTGCCAGCAGTATCGGGGGGTCTGGAAACACCATATATTTT; CDR3 protein: CASSIGGSGNTIYF
V gene: TRBV5-5; D gene: NA; clone size: NA; J gene: TRBJ1-5; CDR3 DNA: TGTGCCAGCAGCCAAACAGGGAACAATCAGCCCCAGCATTTT; CDR3 protein: CASSQTGNNQPQHF